A selection of T cell receptor beta chains follows, all from one sample in a study of CD8 T cells in Susac syndrome. In TCRdb, the immunoSEQ multiplex PCR reads were re-called with MiXCR into one record per CDR3 protein. Of around 150,000 distinct CDR3 sequences in the sample, around 95% were seen once. The sequenced material came from CD8+ T cells from PBMCs. These receptors were taken from a human donor with Susac syndrome. The CDR3 runs from the conserved cysteine through the conserved F or W. D genes are given only for firm matches. Size is stated for part of the rows, as once, few or many counts, or as a class when the clone is expanded.

v_gene: TRBV6-5; d_gene: TRBD1; j_gene: TRBJ2-5; abundance: few; CDR3nt: TGTGCCAGCTCAACAGGGGTTCAAGAGACCCAGTACTTC; CDR3aa: CASSTGVQETQYF
v_gene: TRBV9; d_gene: -; j_gene: TRBJ1-2; abundance: -; CDR3nt: TGTGCCAGCAGCCCTGGACAGTCTATGGGCTACACCTTC; CDR3aa: CASSPGQSMGYTF
v_gene: TRBV28; d_gene: TRBD2; j_gene: TRBJ2-7; abundance: -; CDR3nt: TGTGCCAGCAGTACCCCCGGGACTAGTTCCTACGAGCAGTACTTC; CDR3aa: CASSTPGTSSYEQYF
v_gene: TRBV27; d_gene: -; j_gene: TRBJ1-5; abundance: -; CDR3nt: TGTGCCAGCAGTTTCGGTTGGGCTCAGCCCCAGCATTTT; CDR3aa: CASSFGWAQPQHF
v_gene: TRBV9; d_gene: TRBD2; j_gene: TRBJ2-7; abundance: -; CDR3nt: TGTGCCAGCAGCGGGTCTTACGGACTAGCGGGAGATCGCTACGAGCAGTACTTC; CDR3aa: CASSGSYGLAGDRYEQYF
v_gene: TRBV11-1; d_gene: -; j_gene: TRBJ2-7; abundance: -; CDR3nt: TGTGCCAGCAGCCGGGACTGGGGAGGATACGAGCAGTACTTC; CDR3aa: CASSRDWGGYEQYF
v_gene: TRBV7-9; d_gene: -; j_gene: TRBJ2-2; abundance: -; CDR3nt: TGTGCCAGCAGCCCTTCGCTGGCTGGCGGGGAGCTGTTTTTT; CDR3aa: CASSPSLAGGELFF
v_gene: TRBV27; d_gene: TRBD2; j_gene: TRBJ2-1; abundance: -; CDR3nt: TGTGCCAGCAGTGCGACTAGCGGTATCTACAATGAGCAGTTCTTC; CDR3aa: CASSATSGIYNEQFF
v_gene: TRBV27; d_gene: -; j_gene: TRBJ1-2; abundance: -; CDR3nt: TGTGCCAGCAGCTCCCCCGGGACGGAATATGGCTACACCTTC; CDR3aa: CASSSPGTEYGYTF
v_gene: TRBV20-1; d_gene: -; j_gene: TRBJ2-1; abundance: -; CDR3nt: TGCAGTGCTAGAGATCTCGATTATCGGGAGCAGTTCTTC; CDR3aa: CSARDLDYREQFF
v_gene: TRBV20-1; d_gene: -; j_gene: TRBJ2-1; abundance: -; CDR3nt: TGCAGTGCTAGAGTGGACAACCAACGCTCCTACAATGAGCAGTTCTTC; CDR3aa: CSARVDNQRSYNEQFF
v_gene: TRBV18; d_gene: -; j_gene: TRBJ2-1; abundance: -; CDR3nt: TGTGCCAGCTCACCACTGGTCCGGCATGAGCAGTTCTTC; CDR3aa: CASSPLVRHEQFF
v_gene: TRBV5-6; d_gene: TRBD1; j_gene: TRBJ1-5; abundance: few; CDR3nt: TGTGCCAGTAGTATAGGGACAGGGAATCAGCCCCAGCATTTT; CDR3aa: CASSIGTGNQPQHF
v_gene: TRBV12-3/TRBV12-4; d_gene: -; j_gene: TRBJ1-1; abundance: -; CDR3nt: TGTGCCAGCAGTCTCCGACAGGAATTCGGCGCTTTCTTT; CDR3aa: CASSLRQEFGAFF
v_gene: TRBV5-6; d_gene: -; j_gene: TRBJ2-5; abundance: -; CDR3nt: TGTGCCAGCAGCCCATATAGGCCCGTGGGATTAGAGACCCAGTACTTC; CDR3aa: CASSPYRPVGLETQYF
v_gene: TRBV21-1; d_gene: -; j_gene: TRBJ2-7; abundance: once; CDR3nt: TGTGCCAGCAGAGGACAGAGAATCCGAGAGCAGTACTTC; CDR3aa: CASRGQRIREQYF
v_gene: TRBV4-2; d_gene: -; j_gene: TRBJ2-7; abundance: -; CDR3nt: TGTGCCAGCAGCCGACCAACAGGGGAGGGGACCTACGAGCAGTACTTC; CDR3aa: CASSRPTGEGTYEQYF
v_gene: TRBV27; d_gene: -; j_gene: TRBJ1-1; abundance: few; CDR3nt: TGTGCCAGCAGCGAAGGGGCGAACACTGAAGCTTTCTTT; CDR3aa: CASSEGANTEAFF
v_gene: TRBV24-1; d_gene: -; j_gene: TRBJ2-5; abundance: -; CDR3nt: TGTGCCCCCCAGGACCAAGAGACCCAGTACTTC; CDR3aa: CAPQDQETQYF
v_gene: TRBV24-1; d_gene: TRBD2; j_gene: TRBJ2-3; abundance: -; CDR3nt: TGTGCCACCAGTGAACTAGCGGGATCACGAGATACGCAGTATTTT; CDR3aa: CATSELAGSRDTQYF
v_gene: TRBV7-8; d_gene: -; j_gene: TRBJ2-3; abundance: -; CDR3nt: TGTGCCAGCAGCTCCTGGACTAGCACAGATACGCAGTATTTT; CDR3aa: CASSSWTSTDTQYF
v_gene: TRBV28; d_gene: TRBD2; j_gene: TRBJ2-1; abundance: -; CDR3nt: TGTGCCAGCACACCAACCGGGACTAGCGGGGGCAATGAGCAGTTCTTC; CDR3aa: CASTPTGTSGGNEQFF
v_gene: TRBV5-1; d_gene: TRBD1; j_gene: TRBJ2-7; abundance: -; CDR3nt: TGCGCCAGCAGCTTGGAGGGACAGGCCTTGTACGAGCAGTACTTC; CDR3aa: CASSLEGQALYEQYF
v_gene: TRBV27; d_gene: -; j_gene: TRBJ1-2; abundance: -; CDR3nt: TGTGCCAGCAGTTTCACCAGGTTTGGGAGAGATGGCTACACCTTC; CDR3aa: CASSFTRFGRDGYTF
v_gene: TRBV4-1; d_gene: TRBD1; j_gene: TRBJ1-2; abundance: -; CDR3nt: TGCGCCAGCAGCGGGACAGAAAACTATGGCTACACCTTC; CDR3aa: CASSGTENYGYTF
v_gene: TRBV5-1; d_gene: -; j_gene: TRBJ1-5; abundance: once; CDR3nt: TGCGCCAGCAGCTTGGCTCAGGGTGTCAATCAGCCCCAGCATTTT; CDR3aa: CASSLAQGVNQPQHF
v_gene: TRBV7-6; d_gene: -; j_gene: TRBJ2-3; abundance: -; CDR3nt: TGTGCCAGCAGCCCCTACGGCGGGAGCACAGATACGCAGTATTTT; CDR3aa: CASSPYGGSTDTQYF
v_gene: TRBV4-1; d_gene: TRBD2; j_gene: TRBJ2-3; abundance: -; CDR3nt: TGCGCCAGCAGTGAACTAGCGGGGTTGGATACGCAGTATTTT; CDR3aa: CASSELAGLDTQYF
v_gene: TRBV12-3/TRBV12-4; d_gene: -; j_gene: TRBJ2-5; abundance: -; CDR3nt: TGTGCCAGCAGTTGGGGGGCACAGGGGAGGATCCAGGAGACCCAGTACTTC; CDR3aa: CASSWGAQGRIQETQYF
v_gene: TRBV7-9; d_gene: -; j_gene: TRBJ2-7; abundance: -; CDR3nt: TGTGCCAGCAGCTTAGAGGCCAGGAATTACGAGCAGTACTTC; CDR3aa: CASSLEARNYEQYF
v_gene: TRBV13; d_gene: -; j_gene: TRBJ2-1; abundance: -; CDR3nt: TGTGCCAGCAGCTTTTTCCTAGAGGGGGAAGACGTCTACAATGAGCAGTTCTTC; CDR3aa: CASSFFLEGEDVYNEQFF
v_gene: TRBV2; d_gene: TRBD2; j_gene: TRBJ2-7; abundance: once; CDR3nt: TGTGCCAGCAGGGGGGGGACCCCCTACGAGCAGTACTTC; CDR3aa: CASRGGTPYEQYF
v_gene: TRBV6-6; d_gene: TRBD2; j_gene: TRBJ2-5; abundance: -; CDR3nt: TGTGCCAGCAGTTGGGGTCCTAGCGGAGTAGGAGAGACCCAGTACTTC; CDR3aa: CASSWGPSGVGETQYF
v_gene: TRBV30; d_gene: TRBD2; j_gene: TRBJ2-7; abundance: once; CDR3nt: TGTGCCTGGCGGACTAGGTCCTACGAGCAGTACTTC; CDR3aa: CAWRTRSYEQYF
v_gene: TRBV24-1; d_gene: TRBD1; j_gene: TRBJ1-2; abundance: -; CDR3nt: TGTGCCATTGCGACAGGGGAGGACTATGGCTACACCTTC; CDR3aa: CAIATGEDYGYTF
v_gene: TRBV20-1; d_gene: TRBD2; j_gene: TRBJ2-1; abundance: -; CDR3nt: TGCAGTGCTATAGCCCCCCTAGCGGGAGGCTACAATGAGCAGTTCTTC; CDR3aa: CSAIAPLAGGYNEQFF
v_gene: TRBV12-3/TRBV12-4; d_gene: -; j_gene: TRBJ1-4; abundance: -; CDR3nt: TGTGCCAGCAGCGCCCCTACCTCCTGGGAAAAACTGTTTTTT; CDR3aa: CASSAPTSWEKLFF
v_gene: TRBV2; d_gene: TRBD2; j_gene: TRBJ2-7; abundance: -; CDR3nt: TGTGCCAGCAGTGAAGCGCTTCAGGGCGGGGGGTACTTC; CDR3aa: CASSEALQGGGYF
v_gene: TRBV12-3/TRBV12-4; d_gene: TRBD1; j_gene: TRBJ2-7; abundance: -; CDR3nt: TGTGCCAGCAGCCGCGACAGGGGGCAGTACTTC; CDR3aa: CASSRDRGQYF
v_gene: TRBV27; d_gene: -; j_gene: TRBJ1-2; abundance: -; CDR3nt: TGTGCCAGCACAAAAGGTGGGGGCTCTATCTATGGCTACACCTTC; CDR3aa: CASTKGGGSIYGYTF